Presented here are 30 T cell receptor beta chains from one specimen sequenced in a study of identical twins. TCRdb re-called the 5' RACE reads with MiXCR, one entry per CDR3 protein. The sample includes around 490,000 distinct CDR3 sequences, approximately 16% of them seen just once. This sample was shared with a second study, whose subject was yellow fever vaccine responses in identical twins.

What was sequenced was CD4+ T cells sorted from blood. Source of these receptors: a woman younger than 30 in good health.

This clonotype came up a few times. The V gene is TRBV28, the J gene TRBJ2-2, with 7 bases lining up with TRBD1. Per the germline V gene, CDR1 is MDHEN and CDR2 is SYDVKM. There are 15 residues in the CDR3. The J segment lost 0 bases and the V segment lost 7 bases, leaving 5 bases of the junction unmatched. This chain's CDR3 is CASNEGQANTGELFF. The CDR3 DNA sequence: TGTGCCAGCAACGAAGGACAGGCGAACACCGGGGAGCTGTTTTTT.

The chain couples TRBV3-1 to TRBJ2-3; D is undetermined. Trimming stripped 0 bases from V and 9 bases from J, with 13 bases between. Germline V gives CDR1 LGHDT, CDR2 YNNKEL (reference sequence). The CDR3 is 14 residues long. The CDR3 protein is CASSQDNRVRTQYF. The CDR3 DNA follows: TGTGCCAGCAGCCAAGATAACCGAGTGAGGACGCAGTATTTT.

This clonotype has only a few counts. The chain links TRBV12-3 or TRBV12-4 to TRBJ2-3, with D possibly being TRBD2 (5 bases). CDR3 length equals 15 residues. Trimming left V 4 bases short and J 5 bases short, with 16 bases between. The CDR3 DNA sequence: TGTGCCAGCAGTTCTAGGAGGACCGGTGGAGATACGCAGTATTTT. Translation: CASSSRRTGGDTQYF.

V is TRBV5-1 and J is TRBJ1-1; no reliable D call. V was pared by 4 bases and J by 11 bases, with 12 bases between. The CDR3 is made up of 11 amino acids. The germline gives CDR1 SGHRS, CDR2 YFSETQ. DNA of the CDR3: TGCGCCAGCAGCAACCCTGGGGAGGCTTTCTTT. Encoded protein: CASSNPGEAFF.

The V call is TRBV6-5, the J call TRBJ2-5, with 7 bases lining up with TRBD2. Germline V gene data show CDR1 as MNHEY and CDR2 as SVGAGI. The V and J ends lost 0 bases and 1 base, in that order; junction bases with no gene match: 2. The CDR3 length is 15 residues. For the CDR3, the DNA is TGTGCCAGCAGTTACTCAGCGGGGTTCCAAGAGACCCAGTACTTC. It specifies CASSYSAGFQETQYF.

The table lists this clonotype with a few counts. The CDR3 loop is CASSPDRLTGELFF. CDR3 sequence (DNA): TGTGCCAGCAGCCCGGACAGACTTACCGGGGAGCTGTTTTTT. The chain has TRBV3-1 and TRBJ2-2; TRBD1 might be the D (6 bases). The V gene's germline CDR1 is LGHDT and CDR2 YNNKEL (reference sequence). V was clipped by 4 bases and J by 5 bases, with 11 bases between them. This CDR3 contains 14 residues. Looking up the rest from reference TRBV3-1 and TRBJ2-2 gives the full variable domain: DTAVSQTPKYLVTQMGNDKSIKCEQNLGHDTMYWYKQDSKKFLKIMFSYNNKELIINETVPNRFSPKSPDKAHLNLHINSLELGDSAVYFCASSPDRLTGELFFGEGSRLTVL.

The genes are TRBV7-9 and TRBJ2-3; D possibly uses TRBD1 or TRBD2 (5 bases each). V lost 7 bases to trimming and J lost 2 bases, with 13 bases between them. Germline assignment: CDR1 SEHNR and CDR2 FQNEAQ (reference sequence). The CDR3 is 14 residues long. As DNA, the CDR3 is TGTGCCAGCACCCTCAGAGGGACCACAGATACGCAGTATTTT. This codes for CASTLRGTTDTQYF.

This rearrangement joins TRBV6-2 or TRBV6-3 to TRBJ2-2; 13 bases are shared with TRBD2. This CDR3 is 17 amino acids long. V gave up 7 bases and J gave up 0 bases; unmatched junction bases: 5. Germline lookup yields CDR1 MNHEY and CDR2 SVGEGT. The CDR3, as DNA: TGTGCCAGCAAGGGGACTAGCGGGACCGCGAACACCGGGGAGCTGTTTTTT. Translated: CASKGTSGTANTGELFF.

This clonotype was observed many times. The rearrangement joins TRBV4-1 to TRBJ1-5; no reliable D call. Germline V lookup: CDR1 MGHRA, CDR2 YSYEKL. The CDR3 has 15 residues. The ends were cut back, 1 base at V and 2 bases at J, with 9 bases in the middle. CDR3 in amino acids: CASSQVESGNQPQHF. The CDR3 DNA is TGCGCCAGCAGCCAAGTTGAGTCAGGCAATCAGCCCCAGCATTTT.

This clonotype has just a few counts. V usage is TRBV20-1 and J usage is TRBJ2-3; tentative D call: TRBD2 (6 bases). Germline lookup yields CDR1 DFQATT and CDR2 SNEGSKA (reference sequence). Trimming took 6 bases from V and 0 from J, leaving 16 bases between them. This CDR3 region has 15 residues. The CDR3 loop reads CSAASGQSSTDTQYF. In DNA form, the CDR3 reads TGCAGTGCGGCAAGCGGGCAATCTAGCACAGATACGCAGTATTTT.

This clonotype was seen at least ten times. The rearrangement joins TRBV29-1 to TRBJ2-1; TRBD1 matches 7 bases. In germline, CDR1 is SQVTM, CDR2 ANQGSEA. The CDR3 has 13 residues. Trimming removed 0 bases from V and 8 bases from J; junction bases left unmatched: 4. The CDR3 bases are TGCAGCGTTGAAGAGACAGGGAAGTATGAGCAGTTCTTC. It translates to CSVEETGKYEQFF.

The V and J genes are TRBV12-3 or TRBV12-4 and TRBJ2-3; D is possibly TRBD1 or TRBD2 (6 bases each). The CDR3 loop spans 13 amino acids. V shed 7 bases and J shed 9 bases, with 17 bases lying between them. In DNA, the CDR3 is TGTGCCAGCAACGCCCCCGGGGGCGGAACGCAGTATTTT. It yields the protein CASNAPGGGTQYF.

This chain connects TRBV7-9 to TRBJ2-6, with D unclear. The V gene's germline CDR1 is SEHNR and CDR2 FQNEAQ (reference sequence). The CDR3 runs to 16 residues. Between the trimmed V and J ends, which lost 0 bases and 2 bases, there was a span of 8 bases. In DNA form, the CDR3 reads TGTGCCAGCAGCTTAGCAGCCGCGCCTGGGGCCAACGTCCTGACTTTC. Translating gives CASSLAAAPGANVLTF.

This clonotype was seen ten or more times. The genes are TRBV24-1 and TRBJ2-2; perhaps TRBD2 as D (5 bases). V gave up 1 base and J gave up 2 bases, with 10 bases separating them. The germline gives CDR1 KGHDR, CDR2 SFDVKD. The CDR3 spans 16 residues. The CDR3 DNA reads TGTGCCACCAGTGATTTAAGGACTGATAACACCGGGGAGCTGTTTTTT. Its translation: CATSDLRTDNTGELFF.

In this sample, this clonotype turned up a few times. The chain recombines TRBV7-2 with TRBJ2-7; no reliable D call. V dropped 5 bases and J dropped 4 bases, with 6 bases sitting between them. Germline V gene data show CDR1 as SGHTA and CDR2 as FQGNSA. This CDR3 has 11 amino acids. This chain's CDR3 is CASSGVYEQYF. CDR3 bases: TGTGCCAGCAGCGGGGTATACGAGCAGTACTTC.

There are a few counts of this clonotype. J is TRBJ2-7 and V is TRBV2; 9 nucleotides match TRBD1. Germline V lookup: CDR1 SNHLY, CDR2 FYNNEI. V shed 7 bases, J shed 6 bases, and the junction held 10 bases outside the gene matches. The CDR3 has 14 amino acids. DNA of the CDR3: TGTGCCAGCATTCAGGACAGGGGATTTGGCGAGCAGTACTTC. This gives the protein CASIQDRGFGEQYF.

The V call is TRBV7-2, the J call TRBJ2-1; D not certain. V lost 0 bases and J lost 2, with 11 bases in between. The CDR3 spans 16 residues. The germline V gene has CDR1 SGHTA and CDR2 FQGNSA. As DNA, the CDR3 is TGTGCCAGCAGCTTAGCCGCCTTGGCGGCCTACAATGAGCAGTTCTTC. Translated, it gives CASSLAALAAYNEQFF. The full variable domain, its missing parts supplied by reference TRBV7-2 and TRBJ2-1, is GAGVSQSPSNKVTEKGKDVELRCDPISGHTALYWYRQSLGQGLEFLIYFQGNSAPDKSGLPSDRFSAERTGGSVSTLTIQRTQQEDSAVYLCASSLAALAAYNEQFFGPGTRLTVL.

This clonotype came up a few times. The genes are TRBV5-1 and TRBJ2-2; the match to TRBD1 covers 7 bases. Germline loops: CDR1 SGHRS, CDR2 YFSETQ. Losses at the gene ends were 8 bases for V and 0 bases for J; bases not matched to a gene: 7. This CDR3 spans 15 amino acids. The CDR3 coding sequence is TGCGCCAGTCAACCCGGGACAGCGAACACCGGGGAGCTGTTTTTT. Amino acid sequence: CASQPGTANTGELFF.

This clonotype appeared a few times. The chain recombines TRBV29-1 with TRBJ1-2; D is unclear. Deletions cut 6 bases from V and 2 bases from J, with 7 bases between. The CDR3 sequence is 11 residues long. Germline-derived CDR1 and CDR2 are SQVTM and ANQGSEA. CDR3 sequence reads: CSVTANYGYTF. The CDR3, as DNA: TGCAGCGTCACAGCAAACTATGGCTACACCTTC.

The table lists this clonotype with a few counts. The chain uses TRBV3-1 and TRBJ2-7; D is undetermined. The CDR3 loop spans 10 amino acids. Between the trimmed V and J ends, which lost 8 bases and 3 bases, there was a span of 5 bases. The V gene's germline CDR1 is LGHDT and CDR2 YNNKEL (reference sequence). CDR3 sequence (DNA): TGTGCCAGCCTTCACTACGAGCAGTACTTC. Translated, it gives CASLHYEQYF.

The chain couples TRBV14 to TRBJ2-5; D call uncertain. The V gene lost 4 bases and the J gene lost 4 bases, with 13 bases spanning the gap. The CDR3 totals 14 residues. Germline V gene sequence: CDR1 SGHDN, CDR2 FVKESK. The CDR3: CASSPVQNGETQYF. CDR3 nucleotides: TGTGCCAGCAGCCCCGTGCAGAACGGAGAGACCCAGTACTTC.

This clonotype was seen only a few times. J is TRBJ1-2 and V is TRBV12-3 or TRBV12-4, with 10 nucleotides matching TRBD1. CDR3 length: 15 residues. Trimming at V came to 1 base and at J to 4 bases, leaving 3 bases not matched to a gene. DNA for the CDR3: TGTGCCAGCAGTTTAGGGGGGGACAGGGGCTATGGCTACACCTTC. It codes for CASSLGGDRGYGYTF.

The table lists this clonotype with many counts. One end of the junction varies from germline; a read error may be responsible. The genes are TRBV5-1 and TRBJ2-1, with 7 bases identical to TRBD1. Germline V CDR1 and CDR2: SGHRS, YFSETQ. The CDR3 is made up of 15 amino acids. The CDR3 DNA reads as TGTGCCAGCAGCTTAGGGACAGCCTCCTACAATGAGCAGTTCTTC. It specifies CASSLGTASYNEQFF.

The chain links TRBV29-1 to TRBJ2-7, with D uncertain. In germline, CDR1 is SQVTM, CDR2 ANQGSEA. The CDR3 loop spans 10 amino acids. The V gene lost 4 bases and the J gene lost 6 bases, with 7 bases spanning the gap. The CDR3 DNA sequence: TGCAGCGTTGGTTCTGGCGAGCAGTACTTC. Translating gives CSVGSGEQYF.

The chain links TRBV24-1 to TRBJ2-7, with 11 bases lining up with TRBD1. The germline V gene encodes CDR1 KGHDR and CDR2 SFDVKD. This CDR3 is 16 amino acids long. Unmatched junction bases numbered 6, after V lost 0 bases and J lost 6 bases. This CDR3 is CATSDLQGQGGLEQYV. The CDR3 DNA reads TGTGCCACCAGTGATTTGCAGGGACAGGGGGGGCTCGAGCAGTACGTC.

This clonotype was recorded a few times. The chain is built from TRBV6-5 and TRBJ2-1; the D gene could be TRBD1 or TRBD2 (7 bases each). Between the trimmed V and J ends, which lost 2 bases and 14 bases, there was a span of 19 bases. CDR1 MNHEY and CDR2 SVGAGI come from the germline V gene. CDR3 length: 14 amino acids. The CDR3, as DNA: TGTGCCAGCAGTTACCCCCGGCAGGGGGGGCGAAAGTTCTTC. It codes for CASSYPRQGGRKFF.

This clonotype appeared a few times. V is TRBV7-3 and J is TRBJ2-1, with D possibly TRBD2 on 6 matching bases. Germline CDR1 reads SGHTA; CDR2 reads FQGTGA. Trimming took off 5 bases at V and 1 base at J, with 24 bases between the two ends. CDR3 length equals 19 residues. CDR3 in amino acids: CASSPRAATRTVSYNEQFF. In DNA form, the CDR3 reads TGTGCCAGCAGCCCTAGGGCCGCGACTAGGACGGTGTCCTACAATGAGCAGTTCTTC.

This chain uses TRBV9 with TRBJ2-1; 9 bases line up with TRBD2. V was pared by 4 bases and J by 2 bases, with 7 bases of the junction left unmatched. The CDR3 sequence is 16 residues long. Per the germline V gene, CDR1 is SGDLS and CDR2 is YYNGEE. The CDR3 region has the DNA TGTGCCAGCAGCCTTCGACTAGCGGAAGCCTACAATGAGCAGTTCTTC. Translated, it gives CASSLRLAEAYNEQFF.

This clonotype was recorded a few times. This chain joins TRBV28 and TRBJ1-1; maybe TRBD1 (5 bases). Germline assignment: CDR1 MDHEN and CDR2 SYDVKM. The CDR3 is 13 residues long. V was shortened by 2 bases and J by 12 bases, with 16 bases between the two germline ends. For the CDR3, the DNA is TGTGCCAGCAGTTTACCGGGACCGCGGACCACTTTCTTT. As protein: CASSLPGPRTTFF.

The chain couples TRBV5-1 to TRBJ2-7, with 13 bases lining up with TRBD2. The V and J ends lost 1 base and 1 base, in that order; junction bases with no gene match: 2. The CDR3 runs 16 residues. Germline loops: CDR1 SGHRS, CDR2 YFSETQ. CDR3 region: CASSLQLAGGSYEQYF. The CDR3 nucleotides read TGCGCCAGCAGCTTGCAACTAGCGGGAGGGTCCTACGAGCAGTACTTC.